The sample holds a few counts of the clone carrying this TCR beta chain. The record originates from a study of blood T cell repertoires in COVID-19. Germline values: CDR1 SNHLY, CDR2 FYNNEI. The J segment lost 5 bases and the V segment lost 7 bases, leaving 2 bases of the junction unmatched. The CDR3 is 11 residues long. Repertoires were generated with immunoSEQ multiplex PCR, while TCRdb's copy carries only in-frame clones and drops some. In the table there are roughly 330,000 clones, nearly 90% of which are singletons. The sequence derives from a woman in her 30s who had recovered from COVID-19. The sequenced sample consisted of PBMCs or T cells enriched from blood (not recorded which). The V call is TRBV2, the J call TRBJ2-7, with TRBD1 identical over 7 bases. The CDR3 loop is CASNQGDEQYF. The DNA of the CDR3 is TGTGCCAGCAATCAGGGGGACGAGCAGTACTTC.